A selection of T cell receptor beta chains follows, all from one sample in a study of T cells in Graves' hyperthyroidism and ophthalmopathy. TCRdb ran MiXCR on the multiplex PCR reads and lists one entry per CDR3 protein. The sample records approximately 640,000 distinct CDR3 sequences, about 17% being singletons. Material for sequencing was blood. These TCRs come from a woman in her twenties or thirties with Graves' hyperthyroidism. Both conserved end residues are part of each CDR3. Each record gives: J gene, D gene, clone size, V gene, CDR3 protein, CDR3 DNA. D genes are given only for firm matches. Clone size is stated in some rows and not others, as once, few, many or a class when expanded.

>TRBJ1-2|NA|many|TRBV12-3/TRBV12-4
CASRPRWREMDYGYTF
TGTGCCAGCAGGCCCAGGTGGAGAGAGATGGACTATGGCTACACCTTC
>TRBJ1-3|NA|NA|TRBV29-1
CSVEGSGGLTTGNTIYF
TGCAGCGTTGAAGGGTCTGGGGGACTTACAACTGGAAACACCATATATTTT
>TRBJ2-7|NA|many|TRBV28
CASSLVRDGHYEQYF
TGTGCCAGCAGTTTAGTAAGGGATGGGCACTACGAGCAGTACTTC
>TRBJ1-1|NA|few|TRBV6-1
CASSPPWGDTEAFF
TGTGCCAGCAGTCCACCCTGGGGCGACACTGAAGCTTTCTTT
>TRBJ2-7|NA|NA|TRBV29-1
CSVRELNYEQYF
TGCAGCGTGAGGGAACTCAACTACGAGCAGTACTTC
>TRBJ1-4|NA|few|TRBV13
CASGLEEKLFF
TGTGCCAGCGGATTGGAAGAAAAACTGTTTTTT
>TRBJ1-2|NA|few|TRBV6-1
CASAEGGKGYTF
TGTGCCAGCGCAGAGGGGGGTAAAGGCTACACCTTC
>TRBJ2-7|NA|many|TRBV7-2
CASSLPTPIYEQYF
TGTGCCAGCAGCCTACCGACCCCCATCTACGAGCAGTACTTC
>TRBJ2-1|NA|many|TRBV7-8
CASSLGLHSYNEQFF
TGTGCCAGCAGCTTGGGACTCCACTCCTACAATGAGCAGTTCTTC
>TRBJ2-1|TRBD1|NA|TRBV25-1
CASSTSQGANFDEQFF
TGTGCCAGCAGTACCTCCCAGGGGGCGAATTTCGATGAGCAGTTCTTC
>TRBJ2-5|NA|many|TRBV11-1
CASSLGVLDQETQYF
TGTGCCAGCAGCTTGGGGGTTCTGGACCAAGAGACCCAGTACTTC
>TRBJ2-5|NA|many|TRBV6-6
CASSYTGAPTSDGQETQYF
TGTGCCAGCAGTTACACGGGAGCGCCAACCTCGGACGGTCAAGAGACCCAGTACTTC
>TRBJ1-6|NA|NA|TRBV2
CASSGGSPLHF
TGTGCCAGCAGTGGGGGTTCACCCCTCCACTTT
>TRBJ2-4|TRBD2|few|TRBV9
CASSAPTGGKNIQYF
TGTGCCAGCAGCGCCCCGACGGGGGGCAAAAACATTCAGTACTTC
>TRBJ1-2|NA|NA|TRBV29-1
CSVEGRMNYGYTF
TGCAGCGTTGAGGGACGGATGAACTATGGCTACACCTTC
>TRBJ1-1|NA|many|TRBV5-1
CASSFGGPGTEAFF
TGCGCCAGCAGCTTTGGGGGACCGGGCACTGAAGCTTTCTTT
>TRBJ2-1|TRBD2|NA|TRBV5-1
CASSLGAGGPPYNEQFF
TGCGCCAGCAGCTTGGGCGCGGGAGGGCCTCCCTACAATGAGCAGTTCTTC
>TRBJ2-7|NA|NA|TRBV5-6
CASSLVRETYEQYF
TGTGCCAGCAGCTTGGTCAGAGAGACCTACGAGCAGTACTTC
>TRBJ1-6|NA|few|TRBV18
CASSVPNSPLHF
TGTGCCAGCTCAGTACCGAATTCACCCCTCCACTTT
>TRBJ2-2|NA|few|TRBV5-6
CASSRRGPYTGELFF
TGTGCCAGCAGCCGGAGAGGGCCTTACACCGGGGAGCTGTTTTTT
>TRBJ2-7|TRBD2|many|TRBV11-1
CASSPSGRTDYEQYF
TGTGCCAGCAGCCCTAGCGGGAGAACGGACTACGAGCAGTACTTC
>TRBJ2-1|NA|many|TRBV28
CASSPRPYGYNEQFF
TGTGCCAGCAGTCCCCGGCCGTACGGGTACAATGAGCAGTTCTTC
>TRBJ2-5|NA|many|TRBV15
CATSTEISDQETQYF
TGTGCCACCAGCACCGAGATCTCGGACCAAGAGACCCAGTACTTC
>TRBJ1-1|TRBD1|many|TRBV30
CACSGGAEAFF
TGTGCCTGTTCAGGGGGTGCTGAAGCTTTCTTT
>TRBJ2-1|NA|few|TRBV5-4
CASSMDGEQFF
TGTGCCAGCAGCATGGACGGAGAGCAGTTCTTC